The entry that follows covers one T cell receptor (beta chain) sequence. What antigen it recognizes has not been identified. No base quality information exists; no much larger clone differs at one position. The CDR3, cysteine through phenylalanine, is 16 amino acids long. Just CDR3 DNA is preserved here, 48 bases in frame from base 1. From the germline V gene (reference sequence), CDR1 is MNHEY and CDR2 is SMNVEV. V ends up 5 bases short and J 5 bases short, with an unmatched junction base count of 12. TCRbeta CDR3 regions were amplified from genomic DNA by means of the immunoSEQ Assay, a bias-controlled multiplex PCR. On the authors' methods: The number of nucleated cells in each sample was estimated by amplification of reference gene primers within the assay. To quantify the absolute abundance of each unique TCRbeta CDR3 rearrangement, sequence reads were collapsed and filtered. For each sample, productive Simpson clonality was calculated by taking the square root of Simpson's diversity index across productive rearrangements. TCRdb mirrors the immuneACCESS table, restricted to in-frame sequences. Some clones are absent from its copies; in checked studies, under half trace to an unresolved V gene, and the reason for the others is unknown. V, J and clone size are those of that table, while D and trimming were read from the DNA. For this sample the table gives some 200,000 clones, of which roughly 80% were detected only once. The ten most abundant clones make up roughly 7.6% of the sample.

These data belong to a study of blood T cell repertoires in COVID-19 (dated by TCRdb to 2018 to 2021). For the wider study: Samples covering the acute and convalescent phases of COVID-19 were provided by collaborators in the United States, Italy and Spain. The material from the prospective study consisted of cDNA or gDNA derived from T cells, B-cell-depleted T cells, or PBMCs. Deeply sampled blood TCRbeta repertoires from subjects exposed to, actively infected with, or recovered from COVID-19 were included in the dataset. The samples were drawn from the first 160 participants of the ongoing ImmuneRACE study and from roughly 1,300 subjects provided by 6 global collaborators. Nearly every sample came with metadata listing a de-identified subject ID, COVID-19 status, age in years and sex. Where available, HLA class I and class II types were obtained from metadata supplied by the sample provider rather than from assay-based typing. The repertoires were released in a freely available public database meant as a resource for research on the immune response to SARS-CoV-2. Broader findings and caveats from the paper: How much clinical and demographic metadata was included differed by source and by participant, and the metadata was provided uncurated.

One collaborating source in Seattle enrolled patients while the patients were actively infected and followed the patients over time throughout the course of disease. Each collaborating institution followed its own protocols to collect whole blood in K2EDTA tubes. For TCRbeta analysis, collaborators shipped samples as frozen whole blood, isolated PBMCs, or DNA extracted from either of those sample types. The clonotype originates from a woman of 80 years or more with COVID-19, enrolled during active disease. The rearrangement combines TRBV27 with TRBJ1-2, with 9 junctional bases fitting TRBD1. Sequenced input: peripheral blood. The CDR3 region reads CASSPSGQGESYGYTF. The DNA reads as follows: TGTGCCAGCAGTCCCTCGGGACAGGGTGAATCGTATGGCTACACCTTC.